This TCR beta chain was sequenced during a study of blood T cell repertoires in COVID-19. The wider study: PBMCs, B-cell-depleted T cells, or T cells were the source of the cDNA or gDNA that made up the material.

Per the original data handling: Reference gene primer amplification in the assay estimated nucleated cell counts. Generated by immunoSEQ multiplex PCR, the TCRdb table keeps only in-frame clones and is missing some. D and trimming were read from the DNA, whereas the V and J calls and clone size are those reported in that table. The sample has roughly 150,000 clones, 84% seen once. This CDR3 is 16 amino acids long. The V and J ends lost 4 bases and 3 bases respectively, with 13 bases between them. Germline-derived CDR1 and CDR2 are LNHDA and SQIVND (reference sequence). The source of this sequence is a woman older than 75 with acute or convalescent COVID-19. This sequence joins TRBV19 and TRBJ1-6; tentatively, D is TRBD1 (5 bases). Sequencing used peripheral blood. The CDR3 sequence: CASSSLTVLYNSPLHF. The CDR3, as DNA: TGTGCCAGTAGTAGCCTGACAGTCCTCTATAATTCACCCCTCCACTTT. Complete variable domain (other parts from reference TRBV19 and TRBJ1-6): DGGITQSPKYLFRKEGQNVTLSCEQNLNHDAMYWYRQDPGQGLRLIYYSQIVNDFQKGDIAEGYSVSREKKESFPLTVTSAQKNPTAFYLCASSSLTVLYNSPLHFGNGTRLTVT.